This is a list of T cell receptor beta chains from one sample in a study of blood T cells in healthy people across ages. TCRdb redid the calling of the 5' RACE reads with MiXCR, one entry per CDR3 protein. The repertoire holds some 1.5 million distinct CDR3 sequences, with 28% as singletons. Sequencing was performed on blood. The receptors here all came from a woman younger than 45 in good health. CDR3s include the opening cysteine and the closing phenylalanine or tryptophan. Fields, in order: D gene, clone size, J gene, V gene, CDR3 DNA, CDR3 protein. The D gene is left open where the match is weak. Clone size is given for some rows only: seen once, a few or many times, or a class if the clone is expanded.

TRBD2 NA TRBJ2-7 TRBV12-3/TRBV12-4 TGTGCCAGCAGTTTAGCGCTTGGTCTAGCGGGAGGGCCGCACGAGCAGTACTTC CASSLALGLAGGPHEQYF
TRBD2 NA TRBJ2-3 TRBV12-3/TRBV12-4 TGTGCCAGCACTGGACTAGCGCCAAGTACAGATACGCAGTATTTT CASTGLAPSTDTQYF
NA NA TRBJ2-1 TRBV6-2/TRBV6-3 TGTGCCAGCAATTCCCCCTCACGGACTGTGAATGAGCAGTTCTTC CASNSPSRTVNEQFF
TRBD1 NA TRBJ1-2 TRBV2 TGTGCCAGCAGTTGGGTTTTTGGGACAGATGGCTACACCTTC CASSWVFGTDGYTF
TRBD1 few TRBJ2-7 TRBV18 TGTGCCAGCTCCCGAGGACAGGCCGCTGAGGCCTACGAGCAGTACTTC CASSRGQAAEAYEQYF
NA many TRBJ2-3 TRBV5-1 TGCGCCAGCAGCTTGAACCGGGGGTGGACAGATACGCAGTATTTT CASSLNRGWTDTQYF
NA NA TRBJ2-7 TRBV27 TGTGCCAGCAGTTCTCAGAGTGGGGACCCAACACCCCCTTTCTACGAGCAGTACTTC CASSSQSGDPTPPFYEQYF
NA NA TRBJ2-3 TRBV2 TGTGCCAGCAGTGTTGAGTGGGATACGCAGTATTTT CASSVEWDTQYF
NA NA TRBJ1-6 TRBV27 TGTGCCAGCGCCGTGCGGGACATCTATAATTCACCCCTCCACTTT CASAVRDIYNSPLHF
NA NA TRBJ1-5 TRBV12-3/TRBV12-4 TGTGCCAGCAGTTTCTCCGGGAGGGGGCAGCCCCAGCATTTT CASSFSGRGQPQHF
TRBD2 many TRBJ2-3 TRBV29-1 TGCAGCGTTGAATCCGCCGGGGGGGCGATAGATACGCAGTATTTT CSVESAGGAIDTQYF
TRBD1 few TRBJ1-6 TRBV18 TGTGCCAGCTCACCGGCTGGACAGGCCGTAAGTTCACCCCTCCACTTT CASSPAGQAVSSPLHF
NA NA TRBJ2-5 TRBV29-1 TGCAGCGTAATGATCAGGGGGGATCAAGGGGCCCAGTACTTC CSVMIRGDQGAQYF
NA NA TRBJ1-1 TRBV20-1 TGCAGTGCTAGAGGGCCGAACGCTGAAGCTTTCTTT CSARGPNAEAFF
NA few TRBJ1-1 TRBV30 TGTGCCTGGAGTGGAGGCAGGGGCAACACTGAAGCTTTCTTT CAWSGGRGNTEAFF
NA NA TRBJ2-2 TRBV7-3 TGTGCCAGCAGCCCCGCACGGAACACCGGGGAGCTGTTTTTT CASSPARNTGELFF
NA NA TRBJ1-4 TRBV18 TGTGCCAGCTCCCCCCCCTCCTCCGTTGAAAAACTGTTTTTT CASSPPSSVEKLFF
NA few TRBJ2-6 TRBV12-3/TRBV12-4 TGTGCCAGCACACAACGCGGGGCCAACGTCCTGACTTTC CASTQRGANVLTF
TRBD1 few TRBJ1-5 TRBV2 TGTGCCAGCAGCCGAGACAGGGATGGTCAGCCCCAGCATTTT CASSRDRDGQPQHF
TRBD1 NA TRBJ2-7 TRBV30 TGTGCCTGGAGGGGACAGGGGAGCTCCTACGAGCAGTACTTC CAWRGQGSSYEQYF
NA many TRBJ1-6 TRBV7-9 TGTGCCAGCAGCTTAGGGGGGAATAATTCACCCCTCCACTTT CASSLGGNNSPLHF
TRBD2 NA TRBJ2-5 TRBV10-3 TGTGCTATCGGGACTAGCGGGGAGCAAGAGACCCAGTACTTC CAIGTSGEQETQYF
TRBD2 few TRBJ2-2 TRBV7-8 TGTGCCAGCAGCACGGGACTAGCGGGAGGGCCAGGAACCGGGGAGCTGTTTTTT CASSTGLAGGPGTGELFF
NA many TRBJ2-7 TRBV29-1 TGCAGCGTACCGGGACCGCTACCAAACGAGCAGTACTTC CSVPGPLPNEQYF
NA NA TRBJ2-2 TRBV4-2 TGTGCCAGCAGCCAAGAGGCGGCTTACACCGGGGAGCTGTTTTTT CASSQEAAYTGELFF
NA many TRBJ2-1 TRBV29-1 TGCAGCGTTGAAGGGGGCAATGAGCAGTTCTTC CSVEGGNEQFF
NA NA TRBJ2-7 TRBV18 TGTGCCAGCTCACCATACTTTACAGTCTCCTACGAGCAGTACTTC CASSPYFTVSYEQYF
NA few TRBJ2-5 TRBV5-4 TGTGCCAGCAGCGGGATAAGGGACCAAGAGACCCAGTACTTC CASSGIRDQETQYF
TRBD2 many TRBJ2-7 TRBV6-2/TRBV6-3 TGTGCCAGCAGTTACTCACGGGAGGGGCGCTACGAGCAGTACTTC CASSYSREGRYEQYF
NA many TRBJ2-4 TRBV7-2 TGTGCCAGCAGCTTTCAGGGTTCCAAAAACATTCAGTACTTC CASSFQGSKNIQYF
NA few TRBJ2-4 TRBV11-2 TGTGCCAGCAGCTTAGATGCGCGACGGGTCAAAAACATTCAGTACTTC CASSLDARRVKNIQYF
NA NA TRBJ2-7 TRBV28 TGTGCCAGCAGGAGGGGCTTCTACGAGCAGTACTTC CASRRGFYEQYF
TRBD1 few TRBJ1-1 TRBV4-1 TGCGCCAGCAGCCAAGCGGTCGGTGGGACAGGGGGCGCCGGGACTGAAGCTTTCTTT CASSQAVGGTGGAGTEAFF
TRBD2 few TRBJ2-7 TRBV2 TGTGCCAGCAGGATGACTAGCGGGGTCGAGCAGTACTTC CASRMTSGVEQYF
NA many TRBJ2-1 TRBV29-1 TGCAGCGTTGTGGGGAGACAAGTCTACAATGAGCAGTTCTTC CSVVGRQVYNEQFF